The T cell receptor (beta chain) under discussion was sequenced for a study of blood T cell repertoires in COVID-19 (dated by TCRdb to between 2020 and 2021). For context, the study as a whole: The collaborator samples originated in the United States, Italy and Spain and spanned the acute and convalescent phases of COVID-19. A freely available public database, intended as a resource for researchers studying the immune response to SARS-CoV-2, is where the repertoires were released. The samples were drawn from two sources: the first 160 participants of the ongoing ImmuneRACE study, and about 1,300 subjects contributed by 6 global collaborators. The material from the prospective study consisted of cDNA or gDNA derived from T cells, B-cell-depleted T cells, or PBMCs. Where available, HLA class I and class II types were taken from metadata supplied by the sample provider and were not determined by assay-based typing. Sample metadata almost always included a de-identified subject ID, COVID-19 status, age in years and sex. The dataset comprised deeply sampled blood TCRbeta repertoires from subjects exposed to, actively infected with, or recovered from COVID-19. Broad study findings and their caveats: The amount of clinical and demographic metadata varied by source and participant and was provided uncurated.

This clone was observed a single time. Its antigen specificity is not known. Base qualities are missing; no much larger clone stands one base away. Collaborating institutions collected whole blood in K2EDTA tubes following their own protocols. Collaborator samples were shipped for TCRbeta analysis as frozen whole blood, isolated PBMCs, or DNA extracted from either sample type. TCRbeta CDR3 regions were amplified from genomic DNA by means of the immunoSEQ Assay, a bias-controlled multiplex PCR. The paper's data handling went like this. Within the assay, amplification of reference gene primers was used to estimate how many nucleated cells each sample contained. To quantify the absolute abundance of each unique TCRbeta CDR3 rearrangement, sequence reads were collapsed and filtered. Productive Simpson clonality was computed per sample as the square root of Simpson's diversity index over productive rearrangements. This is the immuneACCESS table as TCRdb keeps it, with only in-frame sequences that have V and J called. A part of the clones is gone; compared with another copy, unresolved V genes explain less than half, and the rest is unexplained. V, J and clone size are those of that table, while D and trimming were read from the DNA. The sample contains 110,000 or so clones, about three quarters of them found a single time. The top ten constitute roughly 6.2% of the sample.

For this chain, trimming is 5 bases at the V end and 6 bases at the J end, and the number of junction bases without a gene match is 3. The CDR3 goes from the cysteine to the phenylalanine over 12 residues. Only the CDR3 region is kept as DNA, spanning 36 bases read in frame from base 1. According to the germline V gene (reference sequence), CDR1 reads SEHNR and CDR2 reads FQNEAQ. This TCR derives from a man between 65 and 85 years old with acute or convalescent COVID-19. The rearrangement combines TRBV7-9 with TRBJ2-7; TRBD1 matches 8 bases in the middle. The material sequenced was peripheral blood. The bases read TGTGCCAGCAGCCGGACAGGGTTCGAGCAGTACTTC. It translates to CASSRTGFEQYF.